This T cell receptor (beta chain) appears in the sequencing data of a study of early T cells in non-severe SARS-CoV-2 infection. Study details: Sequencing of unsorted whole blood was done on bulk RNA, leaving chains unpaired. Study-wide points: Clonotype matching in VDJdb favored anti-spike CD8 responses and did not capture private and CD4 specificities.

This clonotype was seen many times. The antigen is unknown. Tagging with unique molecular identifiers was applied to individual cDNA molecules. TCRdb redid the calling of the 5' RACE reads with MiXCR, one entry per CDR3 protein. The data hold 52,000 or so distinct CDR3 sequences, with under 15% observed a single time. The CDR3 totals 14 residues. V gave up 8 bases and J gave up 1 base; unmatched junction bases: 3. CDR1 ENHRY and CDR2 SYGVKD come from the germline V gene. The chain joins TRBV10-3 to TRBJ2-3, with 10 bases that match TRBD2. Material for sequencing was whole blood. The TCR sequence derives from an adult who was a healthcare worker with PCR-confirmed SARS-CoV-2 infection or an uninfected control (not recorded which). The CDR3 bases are TGTGCCATCCGAAGCGGGGGGGGCACAGATACGCAGTATTTT. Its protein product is CAIRSGGGTDTQYF.